The 4 T cell receptor beta chains presented below share a single source sample, sequenced in a study of blood T cell repertoires in COVID-19. The data were produced by immunoSEQ multiplex PCR, yet TCRdb's version contains in-frame clones alone and is incomplete. Of around 220,000 clones listed, 80% to 85% are singletons. Sample: peripheral blood. The receptors were gathered from a man aged 30 to 39 with active or convalescent COVID-19.

This chain connects TRBV6-5 to TRBJ1-4; TRBD1 agrees at 7 bases. Trimming cost V 10 bases and J 3 bases; bases outside gene matches: 11. The germline V gene encodes CDR1 MNHEY and CDR2 SVGAGI. There are 15 residues in the CDR3. The CDR3 region is CATSRGATPNEKLFF. Written as DNA, the CDR3 is TGTGCCACAAGCAGGGGGGCCACCCCTAATGAAAAACTGTTTTTT.

This sequence joins TRBV27 and TRBJ1-1, with TRBD1 matching 11 bases. Trimming took 1 base from V and 1 from J; bases not matched to a gene: 8. CDR3 length: 18 amino acids. CDR1 is MNHEY, CDR2 SMNVEV, per germline (reference sequence). The chain's CDR3 is CASSLYGQGAIGNTEAFF. In DNA form, the CDR3 reads TGTGCCAGCAGTTTATACGGACAGGGGGCGATAGGGAACACTGAAGCTTTCTTT.

The chain recombines TRBV6-2 or TRBV6-3 with TRBJ2-7; D gene ambiguous. Looked up from germline, CDR1 is MNHEY and CDR2 is SVGEGT. The CDR3 length is 14 residues. The V and J ends lost 3 bases and 4 bases respectively, with 13 bases between them. Here the CDR3 reads CASSYNGKWYEQYF. The CDR3 coding sequence is TGTGCCAGCAGTTATAATGGCAAATGGTACGAGCAGTACTTC.

The V and J genes are TRBV6-5 and TRBJ1-1; the D gene is possibly TRBD1 (6 bases). The CDR3 covers 14 residues. V shed 2 bases and J shed 6 bases, with 13 bases lying between them. Germline lookup yields CDR1 MNHEY and CDR2 SVGAGI. The CDR3 protein is CASSYGSAGAEAFF. The CDR3 bases are TGTGCCAGCAGTTACGGGTCGGCAGGGGCTGAAGCTTTCTTT.